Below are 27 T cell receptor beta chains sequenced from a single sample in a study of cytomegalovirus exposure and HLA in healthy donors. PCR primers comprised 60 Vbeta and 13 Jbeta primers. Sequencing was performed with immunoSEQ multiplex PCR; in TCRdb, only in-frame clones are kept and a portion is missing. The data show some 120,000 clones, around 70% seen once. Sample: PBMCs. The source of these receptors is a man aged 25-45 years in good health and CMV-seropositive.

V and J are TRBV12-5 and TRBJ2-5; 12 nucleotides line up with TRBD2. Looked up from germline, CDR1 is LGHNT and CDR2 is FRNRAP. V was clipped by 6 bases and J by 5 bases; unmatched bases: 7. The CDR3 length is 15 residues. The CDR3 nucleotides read TGTGCTAGTGGCCCTAGCGGGGGGGCCCGGGAGACCCAGTACTTC. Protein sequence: CASGPSGGARETQYF.

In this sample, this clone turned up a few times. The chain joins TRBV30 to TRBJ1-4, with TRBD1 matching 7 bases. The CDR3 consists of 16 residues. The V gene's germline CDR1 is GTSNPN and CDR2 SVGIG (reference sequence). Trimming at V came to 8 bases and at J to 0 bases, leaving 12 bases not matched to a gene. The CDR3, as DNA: TGTGCCGAACGGACCCCGCAGGGGGCAACTAATGAAAAACTGTTTTTT. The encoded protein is CAERTPQGATNEKLFF.

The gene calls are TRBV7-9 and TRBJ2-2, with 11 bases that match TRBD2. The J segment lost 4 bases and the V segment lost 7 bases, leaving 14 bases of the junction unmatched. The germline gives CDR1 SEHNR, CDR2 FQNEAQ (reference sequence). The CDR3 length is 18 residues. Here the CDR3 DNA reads TGTGCCAGCACCTCGCCTATAGCGGGAGGGGGTGGCACCGGGGAGCTGTTTTTT. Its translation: CASTSPIAGGGGTGELFF.

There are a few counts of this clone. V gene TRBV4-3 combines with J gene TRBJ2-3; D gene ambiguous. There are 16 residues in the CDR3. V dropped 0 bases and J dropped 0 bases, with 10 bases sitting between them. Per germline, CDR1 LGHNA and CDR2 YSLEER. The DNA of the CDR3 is TGCGCCAGCAGCCAAGATCCTGGCGGAAGCACAGATACGCAGTATTTT. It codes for CASSQDPGGSTDTQYF.

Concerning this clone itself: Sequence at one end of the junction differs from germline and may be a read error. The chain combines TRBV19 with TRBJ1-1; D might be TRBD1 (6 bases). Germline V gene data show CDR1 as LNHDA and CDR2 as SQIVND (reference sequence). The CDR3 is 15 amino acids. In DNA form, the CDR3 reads TGTGCCGGTAGTATGGGACCGGGACAGAACACTGAAGCTTTCTTT. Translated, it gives CAGSMGPGQNTEAFF.

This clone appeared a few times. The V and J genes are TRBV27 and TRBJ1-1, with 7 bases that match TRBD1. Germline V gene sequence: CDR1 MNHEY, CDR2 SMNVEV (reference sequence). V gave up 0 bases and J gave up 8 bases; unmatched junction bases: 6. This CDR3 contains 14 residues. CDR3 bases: TGTGCCAGCAGTTTATCTAGCCCGACAGGGGAAGCTTTCTTT. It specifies CASSLSSPTGEAFF.

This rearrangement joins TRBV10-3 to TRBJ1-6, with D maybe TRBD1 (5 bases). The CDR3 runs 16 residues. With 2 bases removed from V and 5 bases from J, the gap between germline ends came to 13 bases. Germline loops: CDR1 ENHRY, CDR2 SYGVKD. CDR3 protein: CAISEPAGRNNSPLHF. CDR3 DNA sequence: TGTGCCATCAGTGAGCCAGCGGGACGGAATAATTCACCCCTCCACTTT.

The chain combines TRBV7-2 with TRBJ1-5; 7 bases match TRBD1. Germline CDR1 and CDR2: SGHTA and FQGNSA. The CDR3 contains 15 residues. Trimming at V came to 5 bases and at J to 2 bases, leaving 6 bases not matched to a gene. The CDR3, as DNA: TGTGCCAGCAGCGTAGAGGGGGCTGGCAATCAGCCCCAGCATTTT. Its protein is CASSVEGAGNQPQHF.

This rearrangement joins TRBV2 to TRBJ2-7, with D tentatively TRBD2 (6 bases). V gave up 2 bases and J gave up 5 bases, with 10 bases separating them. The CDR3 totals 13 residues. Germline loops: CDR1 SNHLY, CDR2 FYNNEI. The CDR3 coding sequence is TGTGCCAGCAGTGAAAAGGCTAGCGACGAGCAGTACGTC. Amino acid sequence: CASSEKASDEQYV.

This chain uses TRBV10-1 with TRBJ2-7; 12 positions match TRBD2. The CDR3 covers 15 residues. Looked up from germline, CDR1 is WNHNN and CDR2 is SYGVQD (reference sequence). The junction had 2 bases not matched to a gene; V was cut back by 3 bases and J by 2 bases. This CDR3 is CASSERLAGAYEQYV. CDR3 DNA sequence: TGCGCCAGCAGTGAAAGACTAGCGGGAGCCTACGAGCAGTACGTC.

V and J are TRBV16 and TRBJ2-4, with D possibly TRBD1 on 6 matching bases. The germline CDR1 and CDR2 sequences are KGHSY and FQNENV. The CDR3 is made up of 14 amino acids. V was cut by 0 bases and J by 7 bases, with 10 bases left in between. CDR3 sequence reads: CASSQSQGRNIQYF. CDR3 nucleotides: TGTGCCAGCAGCCAATCGCAGGGGCGGAACATTCAGTACTTC.

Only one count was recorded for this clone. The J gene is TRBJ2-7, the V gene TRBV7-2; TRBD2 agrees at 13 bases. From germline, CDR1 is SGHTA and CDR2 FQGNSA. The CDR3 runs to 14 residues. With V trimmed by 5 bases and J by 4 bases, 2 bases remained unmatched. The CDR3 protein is CASSTTSGGYEQYF. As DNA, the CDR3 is TGTGCCAGCAGCACGACTAGCGGGGGGTACGAGCAGTACTTC. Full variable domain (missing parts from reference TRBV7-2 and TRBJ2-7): GAGVSQSPSNKVTEKGKDVELRCDPISGHTALYWYRQSLGQGLEFLIYFQGNSAPDKSGLPSDRFSAERTGGSVSTLTIQRTQQEDSAVYLCASSTTSGGYEQYFGPGTRLTVT.

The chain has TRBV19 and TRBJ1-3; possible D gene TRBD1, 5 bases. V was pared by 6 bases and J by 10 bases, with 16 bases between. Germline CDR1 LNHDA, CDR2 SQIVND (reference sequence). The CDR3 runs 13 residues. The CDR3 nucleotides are TGTGCCAGTAGAAACGTCTGGGGCGAAACCATATATTTT. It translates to CASRNVWGETIYF.

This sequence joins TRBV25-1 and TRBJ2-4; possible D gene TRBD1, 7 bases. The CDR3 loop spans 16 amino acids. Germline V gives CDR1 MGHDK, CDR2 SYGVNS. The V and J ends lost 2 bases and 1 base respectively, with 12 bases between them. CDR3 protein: CASSETGGGAKNIQYF. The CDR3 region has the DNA TGTGCCAGCAGTGAAACTGGAGGGGGCGCCAAAAACATTCAGTACTTC.

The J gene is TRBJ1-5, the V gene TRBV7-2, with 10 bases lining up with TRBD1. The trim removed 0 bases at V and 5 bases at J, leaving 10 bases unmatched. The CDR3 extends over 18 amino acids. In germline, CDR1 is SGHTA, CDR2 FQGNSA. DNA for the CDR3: TGTGCCAGCAGCTTAGCGGGACAGGGGATCGCTATCGATCAGCCCCAGCATTTT. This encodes CASSLAGQGIAIDQPQHF. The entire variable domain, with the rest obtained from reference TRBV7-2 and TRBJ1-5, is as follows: GAGVSQSPSNKVTEKGKDVELRCDPISGHTALYWYRQSLGQGLEFLIYFQGNSAPDKSGLPSDRFSAERTGGSVSTLTIQRTQQEDSAVYLCASSLAGQGIAIDQPQHFGDGTRLSIL.

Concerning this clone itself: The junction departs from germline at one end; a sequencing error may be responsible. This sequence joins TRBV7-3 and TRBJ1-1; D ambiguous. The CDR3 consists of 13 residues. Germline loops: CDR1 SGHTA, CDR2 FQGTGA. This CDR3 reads CASSLTRISEAFF. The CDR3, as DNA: TGTGCCAGCAGCCTAACTCGAATTAGTGAAGCTTTCTTT.

The CDR3 spells CASSQRGRIRNTIYF. CDR3 coding DNA: TGTGCCAGCAGCCAAAGGGGGCGAATTAGGAACACCATATATTTT. The rearrangement joins TRBV28 to TRBJ1-3; 7 nucleotides agree with TRBD1. Germline V gives CDR1 MDHEN, CDR2 SYDVKM. The CDR3 sequence is 15 residues long. V lost 6 bases to trimming and J lost 7 bases; unmatched junction nucleotides: 12.

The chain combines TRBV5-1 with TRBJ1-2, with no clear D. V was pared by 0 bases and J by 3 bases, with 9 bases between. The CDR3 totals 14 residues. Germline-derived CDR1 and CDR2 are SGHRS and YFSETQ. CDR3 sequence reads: CASSLGPADYGYTF. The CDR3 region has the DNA TGCGCCAGCAGCTTGGGGCCGGCGGACTATGGCTACACCTTC.

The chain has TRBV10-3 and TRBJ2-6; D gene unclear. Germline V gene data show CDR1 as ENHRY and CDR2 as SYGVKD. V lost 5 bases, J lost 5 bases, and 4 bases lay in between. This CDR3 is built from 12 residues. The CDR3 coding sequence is TGTGCCATCAGTTTTAGGGCCAACGTCCTGACTTTC. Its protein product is CAISFRANVLTF.

CDR3 sequence: CASSLVPSGQGFRAYEQYF. The DNA for the CDR3 is TGCGCCAGCAGCTTAGTCCCCTCGGGACAGGGCTTTAGGGCCTACGAGCAGTACTTC. The V gene is TRBV5-1, the J gene TRBJ2-7; TRBD1 matches 9 bases. Trimming took 2 bases from V and 2 from J; bases not matched to a gene: 17. The CDR3 contains 19 residues. CDR1 and CDR2 (germline): SGHRS, YFSETQ.

The CDR3 nucleotides read TGTGCCAGCAGCGAGGCAAGGGGAGGGAACACTGAAGCTTTCTTT. Amino acid sequence: CASSEARGGNTEAFF. The chain links TRBV9 to TRBJ1-1; a weak D match, TRBD1 (5 bases). The germline V gene has CDR1 SGDLS and CDR2 YYNGEE. CDR3 size: 15 residues. V lost 3 bases and J lost 1, with 13 bases in between.

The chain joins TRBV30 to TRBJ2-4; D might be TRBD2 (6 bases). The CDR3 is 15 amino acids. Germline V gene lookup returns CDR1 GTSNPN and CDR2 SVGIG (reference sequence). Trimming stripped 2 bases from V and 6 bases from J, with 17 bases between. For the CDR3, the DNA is TGTGCCTGGAGTTTTCACTCCGGGACTCCAAACATTCAGTACTTC. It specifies CAWSFHSGTPNIQYF.

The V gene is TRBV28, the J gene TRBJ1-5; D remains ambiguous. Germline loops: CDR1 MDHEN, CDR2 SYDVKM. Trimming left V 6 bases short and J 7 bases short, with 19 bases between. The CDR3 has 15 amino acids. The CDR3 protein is CASRFLNNIQQPQHF. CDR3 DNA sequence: TGTGCCAGCAGATTTTTAAACAATATACAGCAGCCCCAGCATTTT.

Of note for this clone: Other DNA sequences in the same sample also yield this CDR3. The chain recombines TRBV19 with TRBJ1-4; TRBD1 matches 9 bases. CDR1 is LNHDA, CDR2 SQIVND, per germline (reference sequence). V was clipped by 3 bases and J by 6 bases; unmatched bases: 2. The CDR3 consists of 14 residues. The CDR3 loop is CASSMGQGDEKLFF. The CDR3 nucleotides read TGTGCCAGTAGTATGGGACAGGGTGATGAAAAACTGTTTTTT.

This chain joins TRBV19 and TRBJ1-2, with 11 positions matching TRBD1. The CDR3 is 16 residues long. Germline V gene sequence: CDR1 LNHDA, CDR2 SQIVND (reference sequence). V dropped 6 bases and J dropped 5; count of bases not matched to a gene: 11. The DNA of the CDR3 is TGTGCCAGTAGGATCCTCCGGGACAGGGGGGGGTATGGCTACACCTTC. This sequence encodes CASRILRDRGGYGYTF. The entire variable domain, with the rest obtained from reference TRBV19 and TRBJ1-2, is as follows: DGGITQSPKYLFRKEGQNVTLSCEQNLNHDAMYWYRQDPGQGLRLIYYSQIVNDFQKGDIAEGYSVSREKKESFPLTVTSAQKNPTAFYLCASRILRDRGGYGYTFGSGTRLTVV.

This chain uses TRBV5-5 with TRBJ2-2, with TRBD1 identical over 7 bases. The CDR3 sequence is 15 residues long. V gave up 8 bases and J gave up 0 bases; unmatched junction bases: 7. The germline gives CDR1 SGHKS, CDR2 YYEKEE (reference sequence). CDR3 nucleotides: TGTGCCAGTATCCCCGGGACAGCGAACACCGGGGAGCTGTTTTTT. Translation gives CASIPGTANTGELFF.

This chain's CDR3 is CASSYSSRGSNQPQHF. The CDR3 nucleotides read TGTGCCAGCAGTTACTCGAGCCGAGGGAGCAATCAGCCCCAGCATTTT. The V call is TRBV6-5, the J call TRBJ1-5; no clear D. The V and J ends lost 0 bases and 1 base respectively, with 10 bases between them. CDR3 length: 16 residues. CDR1 and CDR2 (germline): MNHEY, SVGAGI.